The following is a T cell receptor (beta chain) sequence with its context. The record originates from a study of blood T cell repertoires in COVID-19. Looking at the study overall: Samples representing acute and convalescent COVID-19 were sourced from the United States, Italy and Spain. T cells, B-cell-depleted T cells, or PBMCs supplied cDNA or gDNA.

Authors' analysis steps: Nucleated cell counts were estimated from reference gene primer amplification. Sequencing used immunoSEQ multiplex PCR; TCRdb keeps in-frame clones, though not all of them. Clonal size and the V and J genes are those of that table, whereas D and trimming came from the DNA. This sample has approximately 130,000 clones, with about 86% found just once. The V gene's germline CDR1 is LNHDA and CDR2 SQIVND (reference sequence). Trimming shortened V by 6 bases and J by 1 base, and 12 bases separated the two germline ends. There are 14 residues in the CDR3. This chain uses TRBV19 with TRBJ1-1; D ambiguous. Sequencing was performed on peripheral blood. The receptor's source is a woman aged 55 to 70 with active or convalescent COVID-19. CDR3 residues: CASRQQSPNTEAFF. The DNA for the CDR3 is TGTGCCAGTAGACAACAGAGCCCGAACACTGAAGCTTTCTTT.